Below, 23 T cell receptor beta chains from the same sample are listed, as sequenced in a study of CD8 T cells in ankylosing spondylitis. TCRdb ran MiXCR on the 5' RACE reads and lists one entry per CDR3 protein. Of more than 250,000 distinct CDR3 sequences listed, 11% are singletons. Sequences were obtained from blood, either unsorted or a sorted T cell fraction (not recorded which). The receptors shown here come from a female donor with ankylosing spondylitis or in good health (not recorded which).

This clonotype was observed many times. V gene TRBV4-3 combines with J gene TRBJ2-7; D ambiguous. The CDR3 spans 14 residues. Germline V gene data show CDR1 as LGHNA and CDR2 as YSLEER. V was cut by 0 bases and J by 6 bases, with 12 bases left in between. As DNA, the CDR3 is TGCGCCAGCAGCCAAGATCTGGAGTTTGGCGAGCAGTACTTC. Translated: CASSQDLEFGEQYF.

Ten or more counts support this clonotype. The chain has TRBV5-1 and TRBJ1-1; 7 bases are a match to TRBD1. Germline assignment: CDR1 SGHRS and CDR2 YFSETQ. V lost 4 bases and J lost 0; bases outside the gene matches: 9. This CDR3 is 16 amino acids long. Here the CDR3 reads CASSTMTGNLNTEAFF. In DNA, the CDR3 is TGCGCCAGCAGCACCATGACAGGGAACCTGAACACTGAAGCTTTCTTT. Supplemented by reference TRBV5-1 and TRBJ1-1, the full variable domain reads KAGVTQTPRYLIKTRGQQVTLSCSPISGHRSVSWYQQTPGQGLQFLFEYFSETQRNKGNFPGRFSGRQFSNSRSEMNVSTLELGDSALYLCASSTMTGNLNTEAFFGQGTRLTVV.

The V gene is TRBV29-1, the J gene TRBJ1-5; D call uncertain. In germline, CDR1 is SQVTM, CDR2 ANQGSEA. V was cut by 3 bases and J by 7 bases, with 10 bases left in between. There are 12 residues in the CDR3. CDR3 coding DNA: TGCAGCGTTGAGGCGGGAGGGCAGCCCCAGCATTTT. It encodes CSVEAGGQPQHF.

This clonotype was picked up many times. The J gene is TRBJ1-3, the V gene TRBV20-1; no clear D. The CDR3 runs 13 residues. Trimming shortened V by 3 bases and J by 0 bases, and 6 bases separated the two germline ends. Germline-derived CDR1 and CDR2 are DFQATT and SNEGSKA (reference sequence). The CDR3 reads CSASTDSGNTIYF. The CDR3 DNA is TGCAGTGCTAGCACCGACTCTGGAAACACCATATATTTT.

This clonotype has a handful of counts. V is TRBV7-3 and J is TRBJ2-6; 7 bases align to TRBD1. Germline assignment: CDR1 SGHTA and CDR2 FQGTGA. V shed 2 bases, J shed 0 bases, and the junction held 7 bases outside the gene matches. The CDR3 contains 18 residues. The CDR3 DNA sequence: TGTGCCAGCAGCTTAGCCGGGACAGCTTACTCTGGGGCCAACGTCCTGACTTTC. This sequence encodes CASSLAGTAYSGANVLTF.

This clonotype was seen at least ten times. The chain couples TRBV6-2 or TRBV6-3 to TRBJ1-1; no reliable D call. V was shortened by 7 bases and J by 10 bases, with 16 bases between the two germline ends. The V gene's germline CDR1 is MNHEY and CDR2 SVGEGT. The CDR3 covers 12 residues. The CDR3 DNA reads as TGTGCCAGCACTGATTCCACCCCCGGAGCTTTCTTT. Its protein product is CASTDSTPGAFF.

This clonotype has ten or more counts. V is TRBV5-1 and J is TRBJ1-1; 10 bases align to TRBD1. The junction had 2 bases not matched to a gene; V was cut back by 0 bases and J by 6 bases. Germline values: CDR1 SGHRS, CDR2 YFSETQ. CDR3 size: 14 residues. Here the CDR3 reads CASSLGQGAAEAFF. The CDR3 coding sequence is TGCGCCAGCAGCTTGGGACAGGGGGCTGCTGAAGCTTTCTTT. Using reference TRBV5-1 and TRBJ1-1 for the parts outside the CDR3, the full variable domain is KAGVTQTPRYLIKTRGQQVTLSCSPISGHRSVSWYQQTPGQGLQFLFEYFSETQRNKGNFPGRFSGRQFSNSRSEMNVSTLELGDSALYLCASSLGQGAAEAFFGQGTRLTVV.

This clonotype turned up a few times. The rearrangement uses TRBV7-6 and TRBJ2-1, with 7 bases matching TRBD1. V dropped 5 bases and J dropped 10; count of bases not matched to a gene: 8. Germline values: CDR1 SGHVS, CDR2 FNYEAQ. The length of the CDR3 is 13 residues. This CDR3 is CASSGTGTAEQFF. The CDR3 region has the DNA TGTGCCAGCAGCGGAACAGGGACAGCCGAGCAGTTCTTC.

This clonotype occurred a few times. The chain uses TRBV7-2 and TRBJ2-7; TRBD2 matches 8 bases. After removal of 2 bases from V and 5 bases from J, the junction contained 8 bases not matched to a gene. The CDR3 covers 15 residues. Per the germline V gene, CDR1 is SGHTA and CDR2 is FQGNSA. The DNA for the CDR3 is TGTGCCAGCAGCTTATCGGTCGGGAGGGTTGACGAGCAGTACTTC. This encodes CASSLSVGRVDEQYF.

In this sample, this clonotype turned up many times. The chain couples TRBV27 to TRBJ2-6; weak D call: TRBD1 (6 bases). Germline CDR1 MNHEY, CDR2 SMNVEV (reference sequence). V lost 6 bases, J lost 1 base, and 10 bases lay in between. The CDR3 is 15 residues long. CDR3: CASRQGHSGANVLTF. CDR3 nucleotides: TGTGCCAGCAGACAGGGCCATTCTGGGGCCAACGTCCTGACTTTC.

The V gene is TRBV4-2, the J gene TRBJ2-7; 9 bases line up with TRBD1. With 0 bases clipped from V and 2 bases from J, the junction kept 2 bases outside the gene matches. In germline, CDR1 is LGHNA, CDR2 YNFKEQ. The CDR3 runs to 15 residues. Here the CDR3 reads CASSQEGQGAYEQYF. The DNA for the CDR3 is TGTGCCAGCAGCCAAGAGGGACAGGGTGCCTACGAGCAGTACTTC.

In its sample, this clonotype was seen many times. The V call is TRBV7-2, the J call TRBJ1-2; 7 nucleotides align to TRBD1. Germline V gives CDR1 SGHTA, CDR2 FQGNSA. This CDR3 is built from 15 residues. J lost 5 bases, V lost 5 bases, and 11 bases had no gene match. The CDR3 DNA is TGTGCCAGCAGCCCGGGACAGTCTGCTGGGTATGGCTACACCTTC. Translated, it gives CASSPGQSAGYGYTF.

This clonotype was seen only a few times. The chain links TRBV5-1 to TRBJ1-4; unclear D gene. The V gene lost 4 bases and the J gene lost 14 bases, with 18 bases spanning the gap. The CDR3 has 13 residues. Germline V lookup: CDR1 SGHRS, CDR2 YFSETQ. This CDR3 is CASSAQDGSVLFF. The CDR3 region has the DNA TGCGCCAGCAGCGCCCAGGATGGGTCGGTGCTGTTTTTT.

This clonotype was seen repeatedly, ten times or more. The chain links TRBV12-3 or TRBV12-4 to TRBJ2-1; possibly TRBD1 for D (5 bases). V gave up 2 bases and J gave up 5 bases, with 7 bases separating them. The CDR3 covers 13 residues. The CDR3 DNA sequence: TGTGCCAGCAGTTTAAAACAGGACAATGAGCAGTTCTTC. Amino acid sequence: CASSLKQDNEQFF.

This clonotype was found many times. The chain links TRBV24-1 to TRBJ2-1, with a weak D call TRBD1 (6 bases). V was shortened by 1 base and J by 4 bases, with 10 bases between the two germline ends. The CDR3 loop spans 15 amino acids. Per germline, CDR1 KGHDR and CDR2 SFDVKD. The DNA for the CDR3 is TGTGCCACCAGTGATTTACAGGACAGATACAATGAGCAGTTCTTC. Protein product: CATSDLQDRYNEQFF.

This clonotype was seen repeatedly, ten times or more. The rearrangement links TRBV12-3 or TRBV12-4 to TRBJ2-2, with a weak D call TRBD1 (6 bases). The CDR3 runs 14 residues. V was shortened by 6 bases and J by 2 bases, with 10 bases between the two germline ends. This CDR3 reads CASSGTLNTGELFF. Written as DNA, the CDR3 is TGTGCCAGCAGCGGGACACTAAACACCGGGGAGCTGTTTTTT.

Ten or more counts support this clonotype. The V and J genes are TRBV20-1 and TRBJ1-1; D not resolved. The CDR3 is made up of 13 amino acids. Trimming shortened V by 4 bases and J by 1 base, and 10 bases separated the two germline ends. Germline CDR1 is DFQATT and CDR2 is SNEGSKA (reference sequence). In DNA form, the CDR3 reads TGCAGTGCTAAAGGCAGCCCGAACACTGAAGCTTTCTTT. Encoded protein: CSAKGSPNTEAFF.

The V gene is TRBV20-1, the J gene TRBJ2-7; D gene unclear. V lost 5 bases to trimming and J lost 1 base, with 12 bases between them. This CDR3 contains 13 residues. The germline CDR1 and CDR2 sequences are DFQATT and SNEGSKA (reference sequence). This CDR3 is CSAFRGRSYEQYF. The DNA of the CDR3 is TGCAGTGCTTTCCGCGGCAGATCCTACGAGCAGTACTTC.

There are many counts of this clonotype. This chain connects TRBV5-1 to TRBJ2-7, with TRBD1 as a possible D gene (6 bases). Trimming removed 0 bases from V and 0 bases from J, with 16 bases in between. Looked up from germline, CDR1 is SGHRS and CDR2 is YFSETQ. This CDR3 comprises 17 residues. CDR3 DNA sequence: TGCGCCAGCAGCTTGGGTCAGGGGCCAAGGAGCTCCTACGAGCAGTACTTC. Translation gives CASSLGQGPRSSYEQYF.

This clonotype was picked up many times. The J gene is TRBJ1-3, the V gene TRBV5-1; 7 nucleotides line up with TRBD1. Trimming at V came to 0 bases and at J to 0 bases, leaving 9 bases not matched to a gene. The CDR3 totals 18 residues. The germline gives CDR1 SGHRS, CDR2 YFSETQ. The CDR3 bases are TGCGCCAGCAGCTTGGCCGGGGACAGCGTTATCTCTGGAAACACCATATATTTT. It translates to CASSLAGDSVISGNTIYF. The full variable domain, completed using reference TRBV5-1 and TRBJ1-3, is KAGVTQTPRYLIKTRGQQVTLSCSPISGHRSVSWYQQTPGQGLQFLFEYFSETQRNKGNFPGRFSGRQFSNSRSEMNVSTLELGDSALYLCASSLAGDSVISGNTIYFGEGSWLTVV.

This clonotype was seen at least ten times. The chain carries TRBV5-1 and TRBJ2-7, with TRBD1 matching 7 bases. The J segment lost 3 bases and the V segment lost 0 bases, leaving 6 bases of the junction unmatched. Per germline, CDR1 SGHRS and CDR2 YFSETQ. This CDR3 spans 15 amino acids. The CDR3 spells CASSLAGQSFYEQYF. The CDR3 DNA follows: TGCGCCAGCAGCTTGGCGGGACAGAGCTTCTACGAGCAGTACTTC.

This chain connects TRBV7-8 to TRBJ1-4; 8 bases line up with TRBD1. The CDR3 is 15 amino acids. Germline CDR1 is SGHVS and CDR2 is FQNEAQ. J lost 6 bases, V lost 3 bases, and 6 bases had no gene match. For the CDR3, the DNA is TGTGCCAGCAGCTTTAGGCAGGGGGCGGATGAAAAACTGTTTTTT. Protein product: CASSFRQGADEKLFF.

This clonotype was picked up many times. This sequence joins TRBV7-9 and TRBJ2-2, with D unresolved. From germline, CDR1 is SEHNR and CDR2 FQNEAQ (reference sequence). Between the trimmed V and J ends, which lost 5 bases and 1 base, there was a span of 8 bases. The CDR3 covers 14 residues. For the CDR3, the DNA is TGTGCCAGCAGCCTAAAAGGGAACACCGGGGAGCTGTTTTTT. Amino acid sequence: CASSLKGNTGELFF.